Below are 20 T cell receptor beta chains sequenced from a single sample in a study of Graves' ophthalmopathy and Graves' hyperthyroidism. The sequenced template was RNA, covering the TCR beta CDR3 region. HTBI-primed first-round RT-PCR preceded second-round multiplex PCR. TCRdb re-derived calls from the multiplex PCR reads in MiXCR, one entry per CDR3 protein. The sample consists of 450,000 to 600,000 distinct CDR3 sequences, under 45% of them appearing once. The source material was peripheral blood or thyroid tissue (not recorded which). These TCRs come from an adult man with Graves' hyperthyroidism.

This clonotype showed up just a few times. V and J are TRBV7-2 and TRBJ2-7; D gene unclear. The V and J ends lost 1 base and 0 bases respectively, with 7 bases between them. The CDR3 is 14 residues long. Germline assignment: CDR1 SGHTA and CDR2 FQGNSA. The CDR3 coding sequence is TGTGCCAGCAGCTTAGGTATGGTCTCCTACGAGCAGTACTTC. It codes for CASSLGMVSYEQYF.

The chain recombines TRBV7-2 with TRBJ2-7, with 15 nucleotides matching TRBD2. With 4 bases clipped from V and 7 bases from J, the junction kept 8 bases outside the gene matches. Germline V gives CDR1 SGHTA, CDR2 FQGNSA. This CDR3 is 16 amino acids long. CDR3 nucleotide sequence: TGTGCCAGCAGCTCCACGCCGGGACTAGCGGGGGGTGAGCAGTACTTC. As protein: CASSSTPGLAGGEQYF.

This clonotype was detected only a few times. V and J are TRBV27 and TRBJ2-7, with D unclear. Germline V gene data show CDR1 as MNHEY and CDR2 as SMNVEV (reference sequence). This CDR3 has 13 residues. V was cut by 3 bases and J by 3 bases, with 9 bases left in between. For the CDR3, the DNA is TGTGCCAGCAGTTTGAAAACCCACTACGAGCAGTACTTC. Its translation is CASSLKTHYEQYF.

This clonotype came up many times. This sequence joins TRBV4-1 and TRBJ1-2; 7 nucleotides align to TRBD1. The CDR3 consists of 15 residues. Looked up from germline, CDR1 is MGHRA and CDR2 is YSYEKL. V shed 4 bases, J shed 7 bases, and the junction held 12 bases outside the gene matches. CDR3 bases: TGCGCCAGCAGCCCGACTCCAGGGACAGCCGTTGGCTACACCTTC. It yields the protein CASSPTPGTAVGYTF.

V gene TRBV9 combines with J gene TRBJ2-7, with D unresolved. The end of the DNA fits TRBJ2-4 better, so the J call may be wrong. Germline CDR1 SGDLS, CDR2 YYNGEE. The CDR3 runs 16 residues. This chain's CDR3 is CASSDRTTAYKNIQYF. The CDR3 nucleotides read TGTGCCAGCAGCGACAGAACGACGGCTTACAAAAACATTCAGTACTTC.

The chain has TRBV29-1 and TRBJ2-7, with D perhaps matching TRBD1 (6 bases). CDR3 length: 13 amino acids. The germline V and J ends were trimmed by 4 bases and 2 bases, with 12 bases remaining between them. Germline V lookup: CDR1 SQVTM, CDR2 ANQGSEA. The CDR3 sequence is CSVGQAGPYEQYF. As DNA, the CDR3 is TGCAGCGTTGGACAGGCGGGCCCCTACGAGCAGTACTTC.

This clonotype was counted once. One end of the junction varies from germline; a read error may be responsible. The chain employs TRBV5-5 and TRBJ1-5; D is undetermined. CDR1 and CDR2 (germline): SGHKS, YYEKEE (reference sequence). The CDR3 totals 14 residues. CDR3 region: CASSLEVTQETQHF. The DNA for the CDR3 is TGCGCCAGCAGCTTGGAGGTAACACAAGAGACCCAGCATTTT.

CDR3 nucleotide sequence: TGTGCCAGCAGCCCAACAGGGGGGATTTACGAGCAGTACTTC. As protein: CASSPTGGIYEQYF. The chain joins TRBV12-3 or TRBV12-4 to TRBJ2-7; TRBD1 aligns across 8 bases. This CDR3 comprises 14 residues. The V gene end was trimmed by 6 bases and the J gene end by 4 bases; junction bases not matched to a gene: 8.

In this sample, this clonotype turned up many times. This rearrangement joins TRBV12-3 or TRBV12-4 to TRBJ2-5; possibly TRBD1 for D (5 bases). Trimming pared 2 bases from V and 6 bases from J, leaving 7 bases between. This CDR3 is 12 amino acids long. The CDR3 nucleotides are TGTGCCAGCAGTTTATCAGGGAAGACCCAGTACTTC. Its protein is CASSLSGKTQYF.

In its sample, this clonotype was seen many times. V gene TRBV19 combines with J gene TRBJ1-6; 8 bases agree with TRBD1. This CDR3 region has 14 residues. Germline V CDR1 and CDR2: LNHDA, SQIVND (reference sequence). V shed 6 bases and J 11 bases; nucleotides not matched to a gene: 9. This chain's CDR3 is CASSQTGGEPPLHF. DNA for the CDR3: TGTGCCAGTAGCCAAACAGGGGGTGAGCCACCCCTCCACTTT.

Concerning this clonotype itself: A much larger clone lies a single base off, so this may be a read error. The gene calls are TRBV29-1 and TRBJ1-1; TRBD1 might be the D (5 bases). From germline, CDR1 is SQVTM and CDR2 ANQGSEA. CDR3 length equals 12 residues. Here the CDR3 reads CASSPTVAEAFF. The DNA for the CDR3 is TGTGCCAGCAGCCCGACAGTTGCTGAAGCTTTCTTT.

V usage is TRBV12-3 or TRBV12-4 and J usage is TRBJ2-6; D is unresolved. This CDR3 contains 20 residues. Trimming shortened V by 1 base and J by 2 bases, and 21 bases separated the two germline ends. The CDR3 reads CASSLVYARLQRPGANVLTF. In DNA, the CDR3 is TGTGCCAGCAGTTTAGTTTATGCGAGACTGCAGCGCCCTGGGGCCAACGTCCTGACTTTC.

V and J are TRBV29-1 and TRBJ1-6, with TRBD1 identical over 9 bases. Germline V CDR1 and CDR2: SQVTM, ANQGSEA. The ends lost 4 bases at V and 10 bases at J; junction bases unmatched: 5. This CDR3 region has 13 residues. Here the CDR3 DNA reads TGCAGCGTTGTGGGGACAGGGAAATCACCCCTCCACTTT. Protein: CSVVGTGKSPLHF.

This clonotype came up many times. This rearrangement joins TRBV10-1 to TRBJ2-2; tentatively, D is TRBD1 (8 bases). The CDR3 has 14 amino acids. The V end was cut by 5 bases, the J end by 7 bases, with 14 bases between. Per germline, CDR1 WNHNN and CDR2 SYGVQD (reference sequence). CDR3 amino acids: CASSHRGGVGELFF. The CDR3 nucleotides read TGCGCCAGCAGTCACAGGGGGGGGGTCGGGGAGCTGTTTTTT.

This clonotype was observed at least ten times. The J gene is TRBJ2-5, the V gene TRBV7-6; 9 bases map to TRBD1. This CDR3 has 15 amino acids. With V trimmed by 5 bases and J by 1 base, 5 bases remained unmatched. Germline loops: CDR1 SGHVS, CDR2 FNYEAQ. This CDR3 is CASSIGTGPQETQYF. The CDR3 DNA reads TGTGCCAGCAGCATCGGGACAGGGCCCCAAGAGACCCAGTACTTC.

J is TRBJ2-7 and V is TRBV7-9; TRBD2 matches 13 bases. The germline CDR1 and CDR2 sequences are SEHNR and FQNEAQ (reference sequence). The CDR3 spans 16 residues. The trim removed 5 bases at V and 4 bases at J, leaving 8 bases unmatched. This CDR3 reads CASSHGTSGTQYEQYF. In DNA form, the CDR3 reads TGTGCCAGCAGCCACGGGACTAGCGGGACACAATACGAGCAGTACTTC.

Points on this clonotype: A much larger clone sits a single nucleotide away, making a read error possible. The V and J genes are TRBV7-8 and TRBJ1-2; D remains ambiguous. Germline V gives CDR1 SGHVS, CDR2 FQNEAQ. The CDR3 runs to 12 residues. The CDR3 loop reads CASTLTNYGCTF. The CDR3 coding sequence is TGTGCCAGCACCCTCACTAACTATGGCTGCACCTTC.

V gene TRBV20-1 combines with J gene TRBJ2-7; D is perhaps TRBD1 or TRBD2 (6 bases each). The CDR3 sequence is 11 residues long. CDR1 and CDR2 (germline): DFQATT, SNEGSKA (reference sequence). With 3 bases removed from V and 7 bases from J, the gap between germline ends came to 10 bases. The CDR3 DNA reads as TGCAGTGCTAGTTGGGGGGCGGAGCAGTACTTC. This encodes CSASWGAEQYF.

The table lists this clonotype with a few counts. The CDR3 protein is CAIRRDYEQYF. CDR3 sequence (DNA): TGTGCCATCAGGAGGGACTACGAGCAGTACTTC. The chain joins TRBV10-3 to TRBJ2-7; perhaps TRBD2 as D (5 bases). V was pared by 6 bases and J by 3 bases, with 6 bases between. CDR1 is ENHRY, CDR2 SYGVKD, per germline. CDR3 length: 11 amino acids.

For this clonotype: It may be a read error: a sequence one base away is much more abundant. The chain joins TRBV5-1 to TRBJ1-1; the D is unclear. Germline V gene lookup returns CDR1 SGHRS and CDR2 YFSETQ. CDR3 size: 15 residues. The DNA for the CDR3 is TGCGCCAGCGGCTTCTTCTCGACCCTGAACACTGAAGCTTTCTTT. Translation: CASGFFSTLNTEAFF.